These 20 T cell receptor beta chains were all obtained from the same sample, sequenced in a study of CD8 T cells in ankylosing spondylitis. Study-wide results and limits: Ankylosing spondylitis blood appeared to carry a characteristic TCR beta motif of several highly homologous variants.

The antigens of these receptors remain unknown. Via MiXCR, TCRdb re-called the 5' RACE reads, giving one row per CDR3 protein. The profile shows roughly 470,000 distinct CDR3 sequences, around 26% of them singletons. Material: blood, either unsorted or a sorted T cell fraction (not recorded which). These receptors originate from a male donor with ankylosing spondylitis.

The chain joins TRBV25-1 to TRBJ2-6, with D unresolved. CDR1 MGHDK and CDR2 SYGVNS come from the germline V gene. V lost 3 bases to trimming and J lost 0 bases, with 9 bases between them. The CDR3 loop spans 16 amino acids. The CDR3 spells CASSDIDISGANVLTF. CDR3 DNA sequence: TGTGCCAGCAGTGATATTGACATCTCTGGGGCCAACGTCCTGACTTTC.

The rearrangement links TRBV24-1 to TRBJ2-7; D is unclear. V lost 8 bases, J lost 6 bases, and 10 bases lay in between. The CDR3 covers 11 residues. CDR1 is KGHDR and CDR2 is SFDVKD in the germline V gene. In DNA, the CDR3 is TGTGCCACCAAGTGCTACGGCGAGCAGTACGTC. It translates to CATKCYGEQYV.

This clonotype was seen a few times. This sequence joins TRBV24-1 and TRBJ2-2; D gene unclear. The V end lost 0 bases, the J end lost 5 bases, and 12 bases lay between the germline ends. There are 16 residues in the CDR3. Germline loops: CDR1 KGHDR, CDR2 SFDVKD. CDR3 region: CATSDLPPAETGELFF. The CDR3 DNA sequence: TGTGCCACCAGTGATTTGCCACCGGCAGAGACCGGGGAGCTGTTTTTT.

V and J are TRBV18 and TRBJ1-1, with D uncertain. Germline V CDR1 and CDR2: KGHSH, LQKENI. The CDR3 is 12 residues long. Between the trimmed V and J ends, which lost 2 bases and 5 bases, there was a span of 6 bases. The CDR3 DNA reads TGTGCCAGCTCACCAGGGGTTACTGAAGCTTTCTTT. Its translation: CASSPGVTEAFF.

This chain links TRBV29-1 with TRBJ2-7; TRBD1 might be the D (7 bases). The ends were cut back, 8 bases at V and 5 bases at J, with 16 bases in the middle. The CDR3 spans 12 residues. The germline V gene has CDR1 SQVTM and CDR2 ANQGSEA. CDR3 sequence: CSPPEGADEQYV. The CDR3 DNA is TGCAGCCCCCCGGAGGGGGCAGACGAGCAGTACGTC.

The table lists this clonotype with a few counts. The gene calls are TRBV20-1 and TRBJ2-1, with D possibly being TRBD2 (6 bases). V was cut by 2 bases and J by 0 bases, with 20 bases left in between. Germline V gene lookup returns CDR1 DFQATT and CDR2 SNEGSKA (reference sequence). This CDR3 is 18 amino acids long. CDR3 sequence (DNA): TGCAGTGCTAGAACTAGCATTCCCTTTCCCAACTCCTACAATGAGCAGTTCTTC. It specifies CSARTSIPFPNSYNEQFF.

The chain employs TRBV6-6 and TRBJ2-1; 7 bases fit TRBD1. The CDR3 length is 13 residues. The J segment lost 2 bases and the V segment lost 6 bases, leaving 1 base of the junction unmatched. Germline V CDR1 and CDR2: MNHNY, SVGAGI (reference sequence). The CDR3 DNA sequence: TGTGCCAGCAGCGGGACAGCCTACAATGAGCAGTTCTTC. Encoded protein: CASSGTAYNEQFF.

V gene TRBV20-1 combines with J gene TRBJ1-3, with D unresolved. Between the trimmed V and J ends, which lost 4 bases and 2 bases, there was a span of 6 bases. The CDR3 is 12 residues long. Germline-derived CDR1 and CDR2 are DFQATT and SNEGSKA (reference sequence). The CDR3 region has the DNA TGCAGTGCTAACGGGCCTGGAAACACCATATATTTT. Translated, it gives CSANGPGNTIYF.

This clonotype was picked up a small number of times. The rearrangement joins TRBV3-1 to TRBJ2-3; D uncertain. V was cut by 0 bases and J by 6 bases, with 1 base left in between. The CDR3 extends over 11 amino acids. The V gene's germline CDR1 is LGHDT and CDR2 YNNKEL (reference sequence). CDR3 in DNA: TGTGCCAGCAGCCAAGACGATACGCAGTATTTT. This gives the protein CASSQDDTQYF.

In nucleotides, the CDR3 is TGTGCCACCAGTGATCATAGCGCAAGCTCCTACAATGAGCAGTTCTTC. This gives the protein CATSDHSASSYNEQFF. The rearrangement uses TRBV24-1 and TRBJ2-1; D may be TRBD2 (5 bases). CDR1 is KGHDR, CDR2 SFDVKD, per germline. This CDR3 region has 16 residues. Trimming removed 3 bases at V and 0 bases at J, with 11 bases between.

The chain is built from TRBV20-1 and TRBJ1-4; the D is unclear. The V gene lost 7 bases and the J gene lost 8 bases, with 8 bases spanning the gap. The CDR3 is 10 residues long. Germline CDR1 reads DFQATT; CDR2 reads SNEGSKA (reference sequence). DNA for the CDR3: TGCAGTGGGGCGTCCGAAAAACTGTTTTTT. Translation: CSGASEKLFF.

This chain uses TRBV5-1 with TRBJ1-1; 7 bases are a match to TRBD1. This CDR3 is built from 15 residues. Germline CDR1 is SGHRS and CDR2 is YFSETQ. J was trimmed by 4 bases and V by 7 bases; bases with no gene match: 13. DNA for the CDR3: TGCGCCAGCGCCCACAGGGGAGAGATGGGCACTGAAGCTTTCTTT. Translated, it gives CASAHRGEMGTEAFF.

V gene TRBV5-1 combines with J gene TRBJ1-6; D is unresolved. The CDR3 spans 15 residues. Trimming removed 0 bases at V and 6 bases at J, with 10 bases between. CDR1 SGHRS and CDR2 YFSETQ come from the germline V gene. The CDR3 loop reads CASSLERRINSPLHF. DNA of the CDR3: TGCGCCAGCAGCTTGGAGAGGCGGATTAATTCACCCCTCCACTTT.

This clonotype turned up a few times. This chain connects TRBV11-2 to TRBJ2-7; no clear D gene. Germline values: CDR1 SGHAT, CDR2 FQNNGV. The CDR3 extends over 14 amino acids. V dropped 2 bases and J dropped 0 bases, with 8 bases sitting between them. DNA of the CDR3: TGTGCCAGCAGCTTACTGGGGAACTCCTACGAGCAGTACTTC. Its protein product is CASSLLGNSYEQYF. Complete variable domain (other parts from reference TRBV11-2 and TRBJ2-7): EAGVAQSPRYKIIEKRQSVAFWCNPISGHATLYWYQQILGQGPKLLIQFQNNGVVDDSQLPKDRFSAERLKGVDSTLKIQPAKLEDSAVYLCASSLLGNSYEQYFGPGTRLTVT.

This clonotype was counted between two and nine times. This rearrangement joins TRBV12-3 or TRBV12-4 to TRBJ1-4; TRBD1 might be the D (5 bases). The CDR3 extends over 13 amino acids. The germline V and J ends were trimmed by 7 bases and 10 bases, with 16 bases remaining between them. CDR3 nucleotide sequence: TGTGCCAGCACAAACAGGCTGACAGTAAAACTGTTTTTT. This sequence encodes CASTNRLTVKLFF.

DNA for the CDR3: TGTGCCAGCAGCTCGTGGGCGGGAGCCCTCAATGAGCAGTTCTTC. Protein: CASSSWAGALNEQFF. The J gene is TRBJ2-1, the V gene TRBV7-9; 7 nucleotides align to TRBD2. This CDR3 spans 15 amino acids. Germline V gives CDR1 SEHNR, CDR2 FQNEAQ (reference sequence). V gave up 4 bases and J gave up 6 bases; unmatched junction bases: 9.

This clonotype was observed a handful of times. The V call is TRBV5-1, the J call TRBJ2-7; the D gene is possibly TRBD1 (5 bases). Germline values: CDR1 SGHRS, CDR2 YFSETQ. This CDR3 is built from 13 residues. Trimming took off 4 bases at V and 3 bases at J, with 11 bases between the two ends. The CDR3 DNA is TGCGCCAGCAGCATATACAGGCACTACGAGCAGTACGTC. Encoded protein: CASSIYRHYEQYV.

The J gene is TRBJ2-5, the V gene TRBV6-5, with 7 bases fitting TRBD1. CDR1 and CDR2 from the germline V gene are MNHEY and SVGAGI. CDR3 size: 14 residues. Trimming removed 2 bases from V and 5 bases from J; junction bases left unmatched: 5. This CDR3 is CASSYRGREETQYF. CDR3 nucleotide sequence: TGTGCCAGCAGTTACAGGGGGCGCGAGGAGACCCAGTACTTC.

The CDR3: CASSPVSGRPGGGEQFF. CDR3 bases: TGCGCCAGCAGCCCCGTTAGCGGGAGGCCGGGAGGGGGAGAGCAGTTCTTC. The chain carries TRBV5-1 and TRBJ2-1; 10 bases are shared with TRBD2. V gave up 4 bases and J gave up 10 bases; unmatched junction bases: 17. The length of the CDR3 is 17 residues. Germline V gene lookup returns CDR1 SGHRS and CDR2 YFSETQ.

This clonotype showed up just a few times. CDR3 coding DNA: TGCAGTGCTAGAGATTTTCAGCGGGGGGAGACCCAGTACTTC. Amino acids: CSARDFQRGETQYF. The chain joins TRBV20-1 to TRBJ2-5, with 8 bases matching TRBD2. This CDR3 has 14 residues. CDR1 is DFQATT and CDR2 is SNEGSKA in the germline V gene (reference sequence). After removal of 0 bases from V and 5 bases from J, the junction contained 5 bases not matched to a gene.